The 29 T cell receptor beta chains reported below all come from one sample, sequenced in a study of blood T cell repertoires in COVID-19 (dated by TCRdb to 2019 to 2021). The library was built by means of the immunoSEQ multiplex PCR assay. TCRdb mirrors the immuneACCESS table, restricted to in-frame sequences. Some clones are absent from its copies; in checked studies, under half trace to an unresolved V gene, and the reason for the others is unknown. In all, the sample holds some 170,000 clones, and 70% to 85% of those were seen once. The top ten constitute roughly 15% of the sample. The material sequenced was PBMCs or T cells enriched from blood (not recorded which). The receptors were gathered from a man aged 50-59 years who had recovered from COVID-19.

The chain recombines TRBV6-1 with TRBJ1-2; 10 bases align to TRBD1. CDR3 length: 14 residues. CDR1 is MNHNS, CDR2 SASEGT, per germline. The V and J ends lost 3 bases and 3 bases, in that order; junction bases with no gene match: 1. The CDR3 coding sequence is TGTGCCAGCAGTGAGGGGACAGGGGACTATGGCTACACCTTC. Translation: CASSEGTGDYGYTF.

CDR3 sequence: CASSPVPGQGSEQYF. CDR3 in DNA: TGTGCCAGCTCACCCGTACCGGGACAGGGTTCCGAGCAGTACTTC. This chain connects TRBV18 to TRBJ2-7; 9 bases map to TRBD1. This CDR3 has 15 amino acids. The trim removed 3 bases at V and 6 bases at J, leaving 9 bases unmatched. Germline assignment: CDR1 KGHSH and CDR2 LQKENI. The full variable domain, with the rest looked up from reference TRBV18 and TRBJ2-7, is NAGVMQNPRHLVRRRGQEARLRCSPMKGHSHVYWYRQLPEEGLKFMVYLQKENIIDESGMPKERFSAEFPKEGPSILRIQQVVRGDSAAYFCASSPVPGQGSEQYFGPGTRLTVT.

The DNA for the CDR3 is TGCAGCGTTGTTCGAGGAGGAACTGAAGCTTTCTTT. It specifies CSVVRGGTEAFF. This chain connects TRBV29-1 to TRBJ1-1; D remains unclear. CDR1 SQVTM and CDR2 ANQGSEA come from the germline V gene. CDR3 size: 12 residues. Trimming removed 4 bases at V and 5 bases at J, with 11 bases between.

The chain joins TRBV5-1 to TRBJ1-1; weak D call: TRBD1 (5 bases). Germline CDR1 and CDR2: SGHRS and YFSETQ. The V and J ends lost 6 bases and 5 bases respectively, with 14 bases between them. The CDR3 runs 13 residues. The CDR3 DNA sequence: TGCGCCAGCACCAAACCGCCAGGGACTGAAGCTTTCTTT. It encodes CASTKPPGTEAFF.

The V gene is TRBV19, the J gene TRBJ1-3, with D tentatively TRBD1 (6 bases). Deletions cut 6 bases from V and 0 bases from J, with 12 bases between. CDR1 is LNHDA and CDR2 is SQIVND in the germline V gene (reference sequence). There are 15 residues in the CDR3. The DNA for the CDR3 is TGTGCCAGTAGCTCCGGGACAAGCTCTGGAAACACCATATATTTT. Translation gives CASSSGTSSGNTIYF.

This clone was detected many times. V and J are TRBV6-4 and TRBJ1-4; D not certain. Germline CDR1 is MRHNA and CDR2 is SNTAGT. The CDR3 runs 15 residues. With 4 bases removed from V and 0 bases from J, the gap between germline ends came to 9 bases. CDR3 protein: CASSGLYATNEKLFF. Here the CDR3 DNA reads TGTGCCAGCAGTGGCCTATATGCAACTAATGAAAAACTGTTTTTT.

V and J are TRBV28 and TRBJ1-2; no clear D. V gave up 5 bases and J gave up 8 bases, with 6 bases separating them. The CDR3 has 10 residues. The germline V gene has CDR1 MDHEN and CDR2 SYDVKM. CDR3 DNA sequence: TGTGCCAGCAGTGGGGAGGGCTACACCTTC. This gives the protein CASSGEGYTF.

The chain links TRBV27 to TRBJ1-1; 8 positions match TRBD1. The CDR3 contains 13 residues. Germline V lookup: CDR1 MNHEY, CDR2 SMNVEV (reference sequence). V was pared by 5 bases and J by 7 bases, with 6 bases of the junction left unmatched. CDR3 in amino acids: CASSKGQVFEAFF. The CDR3 DNA reads as TGTGCCAGCAGTAAGGGACAGGTATTTGAAGCTTTCTTT.

The chain employs TRBV28 and TRBJ1-5; no definite D call. V lost 3 bases to trimming and J lost 5 bases, with 8 bases between them. This CDR3 is 13 amino acids long. Germline CDR1 is MDHEN and CDR2 is SYDVKM. This CDR3 reads CASSLQADQPQHF. The CDR3 DNA reads as TGTGCCAGCAGTTTGCAGGCCGATCAGCCCCAGCATTTT. Full variable domain (remainder filled in from reference TRBV28 and TRBJ1-5): DVKVTQSSRYLVKRTGEKVFLECVQDMDHENMFWYRQDPGLGLRLIYFSYDVKMKEKGDIPEGYSVSREKKERFSLILESASTNQTSMYLCASSLQADQPQHFGDGTRLSIL.

By share, this clone ranks as medium-sized (0.01 to 0.1%). Distinct nucleotide sequences in the sample also encode this CDR3. The CDR3 spells CARSLKLAGGPDTGELFF. Here the CDR3 DNA reads TGTGCCAGAAGCTTGAAACTAGCGGGGGGGCCGGACACCGGGGAGCTGTTTTTT. The gene calls are TRBV5-3 and TRBJ2-2, with 13 bases identical to TRBD2. TRBV5-3 falls under the ORF class, with uncertain function. V lost 1 base and J lost 3; bases outside the gene matches: 6. This CDR3 has 18 amino acids.

This chain links TRBV30 with TRBJ2-7, with TRBD1 matching 10 bases. Unmatched junction bases numbered 10, after V lost 3 bases and J lost 5 bases. In germline, CDR1 is GTSNPN, CDR2 SVGIG (reference sequence). The CDR3 length is 15 residues. The CDR3 loop is CAWSVVRTGGNEQYF. As DNA, the CDR3 is TGTGCCTGGAGCGTAGTTCGGACAGGGGGGAACGAGCAGTACTTC.

This clone was detected only a few times. The chain is built from TRBV6-5 and TRBJ1-2; 9 positions agree with TRBD1. Germline V gene sequence: CDR1 MNHEY, CDR2 SVGAGI. This CDR3 spans 15 amino acids. V was clipped by 2 bases and J by 3 bases; unmatched bases: 4. Here the CDR3 reads CASSYGGQGHYGYTF. In DNA, the CDR3 is TGTGCCAGCAGTTACGGGGGACAGGGCCACTATGGCTACACCTTC.

Details on this clone: Other DNA sequences in this specimen translate into the identical CDR3. The rearrangement uses TRBV5-1 and TRBJ1-1, with D possibly being TRBD1 (6 bases). This CDR3 is built from 14 residues. Germline lookup yields CDR1 SGHRS and CDR2 YFSETQ. The ends were cut back, 4 bases at V and 0 bases at J, with 10 bases in the middle. The CDR3 DNA reads as TGCGCCAGCAGCCCAAGACAGGTGAACACTGAAGCTTTCTTT. Protein product: CASSPRQVNTEAFF.

The chain has TRBV29-1 and TRBJ1-1; the D gene is possibly TRBD1 (6 bases). This CDR3 has 12 amino acids. In germline, CDR1 is SQVTM, CDR2 ANQGSEA. Between the trimmed V and J ends, which lost 8 bases and 8 bases, there was a span of 18 bases. CDR3 loop: CSSRTATREAFF. Written as DNA, the CDR3 is TGCAGCTCTAGGACAGCCACCAGGGAAGCTTTCTTT.

The chain uses TRBV7-4 and TRBJ1-2; D is perhaps TRBD1 (5 bases). The CDR3 length is 13 residues. V lost 5 bases and J lost 8, with 15 bases in between. The germline V gene has CDR1 SGHVT and CDR2 SQSDAQ. Here the CDR3 reads CASSPDNPRGYTF. CDR3 bases: TGTGCCAGCAGCCCGGACAATCCGCGAGGCTACACCTTC.

The chain has TRBV27 and TRBJ2-2; D is possibly TRBD1 (6 bases). The V gene lost 1 base and the J gene lost 5 bases, with 14 bases spanning the gap. The CDR3 contains 16 residues. Per the germline V gene, CDR1 is MNHEY and CDR2 is SMNVEV (reference sequence). The CDR3 DNA reads TGTGCCAGCAGTTTATTAGGGGGTCGGTTGACCGGGGAGCTGTTTTTT. This sequence encodes CASSLLGGRLTGELFF.

This chain uses TRBV24-1 with TRBJ2-3, with D perhaps TRBD2 (6 bases). Trimming left V 4 bases short and J 5 bases short, with 12 bases between. This CDR3 comprises 14 residues. Germline V gene data show CDR1 as KGHDR and CDR2 as SFDVKD. In DNA, the CDR3 is TGTGCCACCAGTGAAGGAGGGACGGGAGATACGCAGTATTTT. It yields the protein CATSEGGTGDTQYF.

The J gene is TRBJ2-2, the V gene TRBV6-5, with a weak D call TRBD1 (5 bases). The V gene lost 8 bases and the J gene lost 0 bases, with 10 bases spanning the gap. The CDR3 contains 14 residues. Germline V gives CDR1 MNHEY, CDR2 SVGAGI. The CDR3 nucleotides read TGTGCCAGCTTTAGGGGCCCGAACACCGGGGAGCTGTTTTTT. Translating gives CASFRGPNTGELFF.

The CDR3 nucleotides are TGTGCCAGCTCACCTACCAGCGGGGTTGAGGGCTACACCTTC. Its translation: CASSPTSGVEGYTF. The chain couples TRBV18 to TRBJ1-2; D is unclear. The CDR3 is made up of 14 amino acids. V was trimmed by 3 bases and J by 8 bases, leaving 16 bases between them. Germline CDR1 reads KGHSH; CDR2 reads LQKENI.

V and J are TRBV4-1 and TRBJ1-1, with TRBD1 as a possible D gene (6 bases). V was shortened by 0 bases and J by 0 bases, with 8 bases between the two germline ends. The V gene's germline CDR1 is MGHRA and CDR2 YSYEKL. This CDR3 is 15 amino acids long. For the CDR3, the DNA is TGCGCCAGCAGCCAAGAAAGGACAGTGAACACTGAAGCTTTCTTT. It specifies CASSQERTVNTEAFF.

The chain couples TRBV6-1 to TRBJ1-1; 7 bases map to TRBD1. With 1 base clipped from V and 4 bases from J, the junction kept 9 bases outside the gene matches. Germline V gene lookup returns CDR1 MNHNS and CDR2 SASEGT. The CDR3 is 16 residues long. The CDR3 DNA follows: TGTGCCAGCAGTGAAGAATTTCAGGGGGGAGCCACTGAAGCTTTCTTT. This sequence encodes CASSEEFQGGATEAFF.

The genes are TRBV9 and TRBJ2-5; tentative D call: TRBD1 (5 bases). The CDR3 is 14 residues long. Deletions cut 0 bases from V and 1 base from J, with 7 bases between. Germline CDR1 and CDR2: SGDLS and YYNGEE. The CDR3 nucleotides are TGTGCCAGCAGCGTAGGACAGCGCCAAGAGACCCAGTACTTC. This sequence encodes CASSVGQRQETQYF.

J is TRBJ1-5 and V is TRBV18, with D hard to call. There are 13 residues in the CDR3. Germline V gene data show CDR1 as KGHSH and CDR2 as LQKENI. Trimming pared 5 bases from V and 2 bases from J, leaving 7 bases between. CDR3 protein: CASSFQGNQPQHF. CDR3 nucleotide sequence: TGTGCCAGCTCATTCCAGGGCAATCAGCCCCAGCATTTT.

The chain couples TRBV6-5 to TRBJ1-3; no firm D call. Trimming left V 0 bases short and J 0 bases short, with 6 bases between. Germline V gives CDR1 MNHEY, CDR2 SVGAGI. This CDR3 is built from 15 residues. CDR3 coding DNA: TGTGCCAGCAGTTACTCTTCCTTCTCTGGAAACACCATATATTTT. Its translation is CASSYSSFSGNTIYF.

The chain links TRBV30 to TRBJ2-5, with a tentative D call TRBD1 (6 bases). Germline CDR1 is GTSNPN and CDR2 is SVGIG (reference sequence). The CDR3 has 13 residues. The V end was cut by 2 bases, the J end by 5 bases, with 12 bases between. Here the CDR3 DNA reads TGTGCCTGGAGTTCAGGGGCGAGGGAGACCCAGTACTTC. This gives the protein CAWSSGARETQYF. The variable domain in full, with the rest retrieved from reference TRBV30 and TRBJ2-5, is SQTIHQWPATLVQPVGSPLSLECTVEGTSNPNLYWYRQAAGRGLQLLFYSVGIGQISSEVPQNLSASRPQDRQFILSSKKLLLSDSGFYLCAWSSGARETQYFGPGTRLLVL.

This chain uses TRBV12-5 with TRBJ1-2, with 9 bases that match TRBD1. This CDR3 is 21 amino acids long. CDR1 LGHNT and CDR2 FRNRAP come from the germline V gene. V shed 0 bases, J shed 3 bases, and the junction held 20 bases outside the gene matches. The CDR3 sequence: CASGLVKRGFEGTGRDYGYTF. The CDR3 DNA is TGTGCTAGTGGTTTGGTAAAGAGAGGCTTCGAGGGGACAGGGAGGGACTATGGCTACACCTTC.

The chain joins TRBV9 to TRBJ2-3; D might be TRBD2 (5 bases). Trimming shortened V by 2 bases and J by 2 bases, and 9 bases separated the two germline ends. The CDR3 is 14 amino acids. Germline assignment: CDR1 SGDLS and CDR2 YYNGEE. CDR3 coding DNA: TGTGCCAGCAGCGTGGGGAGAAACACAGATACGCAGTATTTT. Translating it yields CASSVGRNTDTQYF.

This clone was detected only once. J is TRBJ1-1 and V is TRBV5-8, with 10 bases identical to TRBD1. After removal of 3 bases from V and 2 bases from J, the junction contained 4 bases not matched to a gene. This CDR3 is built from 15 residues. Germline lookup yields CDR1 SGHTS and CDR2 YDEGEE. CDR3 region: CASSSTGGFNTEAFF. CDR3 in DNA: TGTGCCAGCAGCTCGACAGGGGGCTTTAACACTGAAGCTTTCTTT.

The rearrangement links TRBV20-1 to TRBJ1-1; maybe TRBD1 (5 bases). The CDR3 has 11 amino acids. Germline values: CDR1 DFQATT, CDR2 SNEGSKA (reference sequence). Between the trimmed V and J ends, which lost 3 bases and 5 bases, there was a span of 7 bases. The CDR3 is CSASQGTEAFF. For the CDR3, the DNA is TGCAGTGCTAGTCAGGGAACTGAAGCTTTCTTT.